This TCR beta chain appears in the sequencing data of a study of shared T cell receptors in the human thymus. TCRdb keeps only in-frame clones here, not all; method: immunoSEQ multiplex PCR. The data hold about 660,000 clones, with roughly 86% observed a single time. A single count supports this clone. V was cut by 0 bases and J by 1 base, with 9 bases left in between. In germline, CDR1 is MNHEY, CDR2 SMNVEV (reference sequence). CDR3 length: 16 residues. A further study also used this sample, focusing on human thymus T cells. From that study: Infants, healthy and Finnish, who were having corrective surgery for congenital heart defects served as donors. Resections from corrective heart surgery provided thymus tissue. It looked as if thymic and blood repertoires used V and J genes in a biased way. There were highly overlapping thymic repertoires among unrelated individuals, as related research reported.

The sequenced material came from thymocytes. The chain links TRBV27 to TRBJ2-2; D not certain. This clonotype was sampled from a boy younger than two with a congenital heart defect. The CDR3 sequence is CASSLSRSQNTGELFF. In DNA form, the CDR3 reads TGTGCCAGCAGTTTATCCAGGTCGCAGAACACCGGGGAGCTGTTTTTT.